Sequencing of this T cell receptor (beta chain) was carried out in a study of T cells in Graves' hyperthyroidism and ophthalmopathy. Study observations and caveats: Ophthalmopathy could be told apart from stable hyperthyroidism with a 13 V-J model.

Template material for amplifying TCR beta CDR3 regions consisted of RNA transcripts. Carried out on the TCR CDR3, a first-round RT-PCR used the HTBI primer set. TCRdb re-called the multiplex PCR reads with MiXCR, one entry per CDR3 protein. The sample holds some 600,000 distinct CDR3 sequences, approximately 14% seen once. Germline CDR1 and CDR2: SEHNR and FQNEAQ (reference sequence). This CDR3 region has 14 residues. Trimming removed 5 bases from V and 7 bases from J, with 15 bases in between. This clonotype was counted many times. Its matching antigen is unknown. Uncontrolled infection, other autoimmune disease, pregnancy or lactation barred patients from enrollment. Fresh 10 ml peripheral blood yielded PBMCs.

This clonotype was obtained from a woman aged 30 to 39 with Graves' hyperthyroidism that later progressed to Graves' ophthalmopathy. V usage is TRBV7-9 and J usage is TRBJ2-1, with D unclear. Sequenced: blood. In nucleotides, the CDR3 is TGTGCCAGCAGCCCTCCGGTGAGAGAGAATGAGCAGTTCTTC. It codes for CASSPPVRENEQFF.